This T cell receptor beta chain was recovered during a study of T cells after yellow fever vaccination. This clonotype was picked up a small number of times. This CDR3 has 14 amino acids. Germline loops: CDR1 WSHSY, CDR2 SAAADI. Trimming pared 0 bases from V and 3 bases from J, leaving 8 bases between. MiXCR was run by TCRdb on the 5' RACE reads, yielding one entry per CDR3 protein. The table shows over 200,000 distinct CDR3 sequences, with approximately 6.8% occurring only once. The V gene is TRBV10-2, the J gene TRBJ2-5; D might be TRBD1 (6 bases). The input for sequencing was CD4+ T cells sorted from PBMCs, taken on the day of the yellow fever booster vaccination. The source is a young man who received the YFV17D yellow fever vaccine. CDR3 in DNA: TGCGCCAGCAGTGAGTCGAACAGGGAAGAGACCCAGTACTTC. Protein product: CASSESNREETQYF.